This T cell receptor (beta chain) stems from a study of CD8+CD57+ T cells in acquired aplastic anemia. Genomic DNA constituted the template upon which TCR beta VDJ and CDR3 profiling was performed. TCRdb itself ran the reads through MiXCR, one entry per CDR3 protein. The table has 250,000 to 300,000 distinct CDR3 sequences, 56% seen once. By flow cytometry, patients selected for sequencing had shown an expansion of CD8+CD57+ cells. In all patients, the disease was severe acquired aplastic anemia. This CDR3 comprises 14 residues. With V trimmed by 6 bases and J by 13 bases, 15 bases remained unmatched.

Material for sequencing was sorted CD4+, CD8+, or CD8+CD57+ T cells (not recorded which) from PBMCs. This rearrangement joins TRBV12-3 or TRBV12-4 to TRBJ1-5; 7 nucleotides agree with TRBD1. This TCR was recovered from a human donor with aplastic anemia. For the CDR3, the DNA is TGTGCCAGCAGATCAACAGGGACAGTCGCTCATCAGCATTTT. Protein sequence: CASRSTGTVAHQHF.